The sequence of this T cell receptor beta chain was determined in a study of OX40 agonist ivuxolimab in advanced cancers. The protocol was immunoSEQ multiplex PCR, while the TCRdb copy is restricted to in-frame clones and leaves out a portion. The data contain 70,000 to 80,000 clones, nearly 95% of them singletons. Germline values: CDR1 MNHNS, CDR2 SASEGT. V lost 6 bases, J lost 7 bases, and 17 bases lay in between. The CDR3 loop spans 14 amino acids. The source of this sequence is an adult with an advanced solid tumor such as melanoma, head and neck, liver or kidney cancer. The sequencing used CD4+ or CD8+ T cells sorted from blood, collected in a trial of the OX40 agonist ivuxolimab. The chain links TRBV6-1 to TRBJ2-3; maybe TRBD1 (6 bases). CDR3 loop: CASRELGGAYTQYF. The CDR3 nucleotides read TGTGCCAGCAGGGAACTAGGGGGAGCGTATACGCAGTATTTT.